This TCR beta chain was found in a study of shared clonotypes between healthy human individuals. Study-wide background: Per donor, CD8 memory used one plate, CD8 naive used two, CD4 memory used three and CD4 naive used three.

Using immunoSEQ multiplex PCR, the repertoire was profiled, and TCRdb retains in-frame clones only, with some absent. The table includes around 2.1 million clones, 85% to 95% detected once. It was CD45RO-negative cells, positively selected for CCR7, that made up naive CD8 cells, with terminally differentiated effector memory CD45RA+ cells excluded. About this clone itself: The antigen is not known.

General study points: Genetic and exposure-history diversity was limited by the few donors. The study found roughly 5% of naive CD4 clonotypes shared across several donors.

The ends were cut back, 8 bases at V and 7 bases at J, with 18 bases in the middle. The germline gives CDR1 SGHAT, CDR2 FQNNGV. The CDR3 length is 14 residues. The TCR comes from a man younger than 30 in good health. Some clones in this sample may be carry-over from other donors' samples. The chain couples TRBV11-2 to TRBJ2-1; D may be TRBD2 (6 bases). Material for sequencing was naive CD8+ T cells from PBMCs. The chain's CDR3 is CASQPGRLANEQFF. CDR3 bases: TGTGCCAGCCAGCCGGGACGGCTAGCGAATGAGCAGTTCTTC.